Below, 31 T cell receptor beta chains from the same sample are listed, as sequenced in a study of T cells in Graves' hyperthyroidism and ophthalmopathy. TCR beta CDR3 regions were amplified from RNA transcripts. The HTBI primer set drove a first-round RT-PCR of the TCR CDR3. TCRdb ran MiXCR on the multiplex PCR reads and lists one entry per CDR3 protein. This repertoire shows about 600,000 distinct CDR3 sequences, roughly 15% found once; its top ten account for approximately 12%. The sequenced sample consisted of blood. The receptor set was obtained from a woman aged 45-65 years with Graves' ophthalmopathy.

This clonotype has at least ten counts. V usage is TRBV20-1 and J usage is TRBJ2-1; the D gene is possibly TRBD2 (5 bases). Germline-derived CDR1 and CDR2 are DFQATT and SNEGSKA (reference sequence). V was clipped by 1 base and J by 3 bases, with 13 bases between them. The CDR3 contains 15 residues. The CDR3 DNA sequence: TGCAGTGCTAGAGTTGGCGGAGGCCTCTACAATGAGCAGTTCTTC. Protein product: CSARVGGGLYNEQFF.

The sample holds a few counts of this clonotype. As DNA, the CDR3 is TGTGCCAGCAGCTTATCGGGACAGGGGACCTACGAGCAGTACTTC. This sequence encodes CASSLSGQGTYEQYF. The chain links TRBV7-9 to TRBJ2-7; 10 bases line up with TRBD1. V was pared by 2 bases and J by 2 bases, with 3 bases of the junction left unmatched. The CDR3 runs to 15 residues. Germline V lookup: CDR1 SEHNR, CDR2 FQNEAQ (reference sequence).

This clonotype was seen ten or more times. The chain recombines TRBV28 with TRBJ2-4, with 10 positions matching TRBD2. This CDR3 region has 16 residues. CDR1 and CDR2 from the germline V gene are MDHEN and SYDVKM. V was pared by 5 bases and J by 0 bases, with 4 bases of the junction left unmatched. The chain's CDR3 is CASSPRLAGAKNIQYF. In nucleotides, the CDR3 is TGTGCCAGCAGTCCTCGACTAGCGGGAGCCAAAAACATTCAGTACTTC.

A word on this clonotype: A much more abundant neighbour one base away suggests this may be a read error. The rearrangement links TRBV6-2 or TRBV6-3 to TRBJ2-3; 8 nucleotides align to TRBD2. The V gene's germline CDR1 is MNHEY and CDR2 SVGEGT. V was clipped by 10 bases and J by 4 bases; unmatched bases: 16. The CDR3 loop spans 16 amino acids. DNA of the CDR3: TGTGCCAACACTATTGAGGTGCGGGAGGCGCCAGATACGCAGTATTTT. This codes for CANTIEVREAPDTQYF.

This chain uses TRBV20-1 with TRBJ2-1; D might be TRBD2 (6 bases). The CDR3 loop spans 14 amino acids. V gave up 5 bases and J gave up 0 bases, with 11 bases separating them. CDR1 DFQATT and CDR2 SNEGSKA come from the germline V gene (reference sequence). CDR3 DNA sequence: TGCAGTGCTTCGGACTATCCCTCCTACAATGAGCAGTTCTTC. Protein product: CSASDYPSYNEQFF.

This clonotype came up many times. The chain joins TRBV28 to TRBJ2-6; possible D gene TRBD1, 6 bases. Trimming took off 3 bases at V and 2 bases at J, with 8 bases between the two ends. Germline CDR1 MDHEN, CDR2 SYDVKM. The CDR3 extends over 15 amino acids. The CDR3 sequence: CASSFRTAGANVLTF. The CDR3 DNA reads as TGTGCCAGCAGTTTCCGGACAGCTGGGGCCAACGTCCTGACTTTC. The variable domain in full, completed from reference TRBV28 and TRBJ2-6, reads DVKVTQSSRYLVKRTGEKVFLECVQDMDHENMFWYRQDPGLGLRLIYFSYDVKMKEKGDIPEGYSVSREKKERFSLILESASTNQTSMYLCASSFRTAGANVLTFGAGSRLTVL.

This clonotype was picked up one time. The gene calls are TRBV2 and TRBJ1-2; D ambiguous. This CDR3 is 13 amino acids long. The ends were cut back, 7 bases at V and 6 bases at J, with 15 bases in the middle. The germline V gene has CDR1 SNHLY and CDR2 FYNNEI. CDR3 sequence reads: CASTPGRENGYTF. CDR3 coding DNA: TGTGCCAGCACCCCCGGGAGGGAGAATGGCTACACCTTC.

The genes are TRBV20-1 and TRBJ2-5; 7 bases align to TRBD2. Germline lookup yields CDR1 DFQATT and CDR2 SNEGSKA (reference sequence). With V trimmed by 0 bases and J by 9 bases, 16 bases remained unmatched. The CDR3 sequence is 16 residues long. This CDR3 reads CSARDIQGGRGLAQYF. The CDR3 DNA reads as TGCAGTGCTAGAGATATTCAGGGAGGGAGGGGTCTGGCCCAGTACTTC.

This chain connects TRBV4-1 to TRBJ2-2, with 8 bases identical to TRBD2. The germline V gene has CDR1 MGHRA and CDR2 YSYEKL. The V and J ends lost 5 bases and 4 bases, in that order; junction bases with no gene match: 6. This CDR3 spans 15 amino acids. The CDR3 is CASSSSGSGTGELFF. CDR3 nucleotide sequence: TGCGCCAGCAGCTCAAGCGGGAGCGGCACCGGGGAGCTGTTTTTT.

A remark on this clonotype: A much bigger clone sits one base away, suggesting this may be a read error. V gene TRBV29-1 combines with J gene TRBJ1-1; tentative D call: TRBD1 (5 bases). V shed 3 bases and J shed 4 bases, with 21 bases lying between them. CDR1 SQVTM and CDR2 ANQGSEA come from the germline V gene. This CDR3 comprises 16 residues. The CDR3 protein is CSVDVLGTGVSTEAFF. The DNA of the CDR3 is TGCAGCGTTGATGTCCTGGGGACGGGGGTGAGCACTGAAGCTTTCTTT.

This clonotype came up many times. The chain is built from TRBV12-5 and TRBJ1-1; the D gene is possibly TRBD1 (5 bases). Trimming pared 7 bases from V and 0 bases from J, leaving 18 bases between. From germline, CDR1 is LGHNT and CDR2 FRNRAP. This CDR3 has 16 residues. The CDR3 loop reads CASASTPTAMNTEAFF. For the CDR3, the DNA is TGTGCTAGTGCCTCCACCCCGACAGCCATGAACACTGAAGCTTTCTTT.

This clonotype has ten or more counts. The V call is TRBV20-1, the J call TRBJ1-5; 10 bases are a match to TRBD1. CDR3 length equals 13 residues. Germline loops: CDR1 DFQATT, CDR2 SNEGSKA (reference sequence). J lost 4 bases, V lost 5 bases, and 2 bases had no gene match. The DNA for the CDR3 is TGCAGTGCTGGGGACAGGGGAAATCAGCCCCAGCATTTT. Residues: CSAGDRGNQPQHF.

A few counts support this clonotype. The genes are TRBV5-5 and TRBJ2-7; 7 bases map to TRBD2. The V and J ends lost 2 bases and 2 bases, in that order; junction bases with no gene match: 4. The CDR3 totals 14 residues. Germline assignment: CDR1 SGHKS and CDR2 YYEKEE (reference sequence). The CDR3 DNA follows: TGTGCCAGCAGCTTTATAGCGGGCACCTACGAGCAGTACTTC. Its protein is CASSFIAGTYEQYF.

This sequence joins TRBV6-1 and TRBJ1-1; D is unresolved. The V end lost 6 bases, the J end lost 1 base, and 18 bases lay between the germline ends. The CDR3 extends over 16 amino acids. The V gene's germline CDR1 is MNHNS and CDR2 SASEGT. CDR3 coding DNA: TGTGCCAGCAGATCTATACGTGGGAACGGGAACACTGAAGCTTTCTTT. Encoded protein: CASRSIRGNGNTEAFF.

This clonotype was seen ten or more times. The chain recombines TRBV2 with TRBJ2-5; 8 nucleotides agree with TRBD2. Germline CDR1 and CDR2: SNHLY and FYNNEI. The CDR3 has 19 amino acids. V was clipped by 1 base and J by 3 bases; unmatched bases: 16. CDR3 nucleotides: TGTGCCAGCAGTGAAGGGGGCCAGCGGGAGAAATGGGAGGAAGAGACCCAGTACTTC. It encodes CASSEGGQREKWEEETQYF.

CDR3 DNA sequence: TGCGCCAGCAGCTTTCTGACTAGCGGCACCGGGGAGCTGTTTTTT. Protein: CASSFLTSGTGELFF. V is TRBV5-1 and J is TRBJ2-2; 9 positions agree with TRBD2. The CDR3 is 15 amino acids. Per the germline V gene, CDR1 is SGHRS and CDR2 is YFSETQ. After removal of 2 bases from V and 4 bases from J, the junction contained 3 bases not matched to a gene.

This clonotype was seen repeatedly, ten times or more. This chain links TRBV28 with TRBJ2-3, with D possibly matching TRBD1 (6 bases). Germline-derived CDR1 and CDR2 are MDHEN and SYDVKM. Trimming pared 3 bases from V and 2 bases from J, leaving 12 bases between. The CDR3 is 15 residues long. CDR3 protein: CASSFPRGHTDTQYF. In DNA, the CDR3 is TGTGCCAGCAGTTTTCCTCGGGGACACACAGATACGCAGTATTTT.

The gene calls are TRBV30 and TRBJ2-2; D is uncertain. With 8 bases removed from V and 8 bases from J, the gap between germline ends came to 27 bases. The CDR3 runs to 16 residues. The germline V gene has CDR1 GTSNPN and CDR2 SVGIG (reference sequence). DNA of the CDR3: TGTGCCAGTAGTATAGGTCTAGGCGGTCGGAGTGGGGAGCTGTTTTTT. Residues: CASSIGLGGRSGELFF.

This clonotype was picked up many times. CDR3 in DNA: TGTGCCAGCTCACCACCTGGGGGGGACTGGATCTCCTACAATGAGCAGTTCTTC. It yields the protein CASSPPGGDWISYNEQFF. The gene calls are TRBV18 and TRBJ2-1; TRBD2 matches 7 bases. The ends lost 0 bases at V and 0 bases at J; junction bases unmatched: 8. This CDR3 comprises 18 residues. Germline-derived CDR1 and CDR2 are KGHSH and LQKENI.

Notes on this clonotype: Since a much larger clone is just one base distant, this may be a read error. The chain carries TRBV29-1 and TRBJ1-1, with TRBD1 identical over 7 bases. The CDR3 has 15 amino acids. Germline V gives CDR1 SQVTM, CDR2 ANQGSEA. V lost 7 bases to trimming and J lost 0 bases; unmatched junction nucleotides: 11. This CDR3 reads CSANRLGQMNTEAFF. DNA of the CDR3: TGCAGCGCTAACCGACTGGGACAGATGAACACTGAAGCTTTCTTT.

This clonotype was recorded at least ten times. The rearrangement uses TRBV10-3 and TRBJ2-7; 10 bases line up with TRBD1. Germline assignment: CDR1 ENHRY and CDR2 SYGVKD. The CDR3 extends over 15 amino acids. V lost 2 bases to trimming and J lost 6 bases; unmatched junction nucleotides: 7. CDR3 nucleotides: TGTGCCATCAGTGAGGGCGGGACAGGGGATGGCGAGCAGTACTTC. Protein: CAISEGGTGDGEQYF.

This clonotype was recorded many times. The chain couples TRBV12-3 or TRBV12-4 to TRBJ1-1, with a weak D call TRBD1 (6 bases). Trimming cost V 4 bases and J 8 bases, with 17 bases left between them. The CDR3 consists of 14 residues. The CDR3 DNA reads as TGTGCCAGCAGTTCCCGGACAGCCGAGCGAGAAGCTTTCTTT. Translating it yields CASSSRTAEREAFF.

V and J are TRBV6-1 and TRBJ2-3; 11 bases line up with TRBD2. Germline V gene data show CDR1 as MNHNS and CDR2 as SASEGT. V trimming: 6 bases; J trimming: 5 bases; junction bases outside the gene matches: 7. The CDR3 has 15 amino acids. The CDR3 nucleotides read TGTGCCAGCAGCCTACTAGCGGGAGCTATAGATACGCAGTATTTT. Protein product: CASSLLAGAIDTQYF.

The table lists this clonotype with a few counts. The chain combines TRBV9 with TRBJ1-6; possible D gene TRBD1, 5 bases. CDR1 is SGDLS and CDR2 is YYNGEE in the germline V gene. The V end lost 0 bases, the J end lost 6 bases, and 10 bases lay between the germline ends. The CDR3 covers 15 residues. CDR3 region: CASSVDGGSNSPLHF. CDR3 sequence (DNA): TGTGCCAGCAGCGTAGACGGGGGAAGTAATTCACCCCTCCACTTT.

The V gene is TRBV7-2, the J gene TRBJ2-7; TRBD2 matches at 13 bases. CDR3 length: 13 residues. V was pared by 5 bases and J by 9 bases, with 4 bases of the junction left unmatched. The V gene's germline CDR1 is SGHTA and CDR2 FQGNSA. CDR3 nucleotides: TGTGCCAGCAGCCTGGGACTAGCGGGACTGCAGTACTTC. It codes for CASSLGLAGLQYF. Supplemented by reference TRBV7-2 and TRBJ2-7, the full variable domain reads GAGVSQSPSNKVTEKGKDVELRCDPISGHTALYWYRQSLGQGLEFLIYFQGNSAPDKSGLPSDRFSAERTGGSVSTLTIQRTQQEDSAVYLCASSLGLAGLQYFGPGTRLTVT.

This clonotype appeared many times. V is TRBV28 and J is TRBJ2-7; the D is unclear. The V end lost 7 bases, the J end lost 4 bases, and 11 bases lay between the germline ends. Germline CDR1 reads MDHEN; CDR2 reads SYDVKM. The CDR3 is made up of 12 amino acids. CDR3 nucleotides: TGTGCCAGCACTCGTACTGGGTACGAGCAGTACTTC. This gives the protein CASTRTGYEQYF. The entire variable domain, with the rest obtained from reference TRBV28 and TRBJ2-7, is as follows: DVKVTQSSRYLVKRTGEKVFLECVQDMDHENMFWYRQDPGLGLRLIYFSYDVKMKEKGDIPEGYSVSREKKERFSLILESASTNQTSMYLCASTRTGYEQYFGPGTRLTVT.

The rearrangement links TRBV28 to TRBJ1-6, with a tentative D call TRBD1 (6 bases). CDR1 is MDHEN, CDR2 SYDVKM, per germline. Trimming removed 6 bases at V and 4 bases at J, with 16 bases between. The CDR3 has 16 residues. The CDR3 DNA follows: TGTGCCAGCAGCACCTCGGGGGGCCGGTATAATTCACCCCTCCACTTT. It codes for CASSTSGGRYNSPLHF.

This clonotype was found many times. In DNA, the CDR3 is TGTGCCAGCAGCCTCAACAAAGAAGCTTTCTTT. This codes for CASSLNKEAFF. V usage is TRBV5-4 and J usage is TRBJ1-1; no reliable D call. CDR3 size: 11 residues. Germline loops: CDR1 SGHNT, CDR2 YYREEE (reference sequence). V lost 4 bases to trimming and J lost 8 bases, with 9 bases between them.

This clonotype was counted many times. The V and J genes are TRBV6-1 and TRBJ2-3, with D unresolved. Trimming left V 6 bases short and J 6 bases short, with 7 bases between. This CDR3 has 11 amino acids. Per the germline V gene, CDR1 is MNHNS and CDR2 is SASEGT. In DNA form, the CDR3 reads TGTGCCAGCAGCAAGAGGGATACGCAGTATTTT. Protein product: CASSKRDTQYF.

V and J are TRBV18 and TRBJ2-3; 9 bases match TRBD2. The V gene end was trimmed by 3 bases and the J gene end by 0 bases; junction bases not matched to a gene: 10. Germline V gene sequence: CDR1 KGHSH, CDR2 LQKENI. The CDR3 covers 18 residues. DNA of the CDR3: TGTGCCAGCTCACCTAAGTCTAGCGGGGCCGCTAGCACAGATACGCAGTATTTT. This gives the protein CASSPKSSGAASTDTQYF.

V is TRBV19 and J is TRBJ2-3; 8 bases fit TRBD1. The germline V gene has CDR1 LNHDA and CDR2 SQIVND (reference sequence). This CDR3 has 16 residues. The ends lost 6 bases at V and 2 bases at J; junction bases unmatched: 10. Here the CDR3 reads CASRHPGQEYTDTQYF. The CDR3 DNA sequence: TGTGCCAGTAGGCACCCGGGACAGGAGTACACAGATACGCAGTATTTT.